The following is a TCR beta chain sequence with its context. The data belong to a study of shared clonotypes between healthy human individuals. Sequencing was performed with immunoSEQ multiplex PCR; in TCRdb, only in-frame clones are kept and a portion is missing. This sample carries some 2 million clones, about 95% of them seen once, and the ten largest clones take roughly 1%. V lost 5 bases, J lost 4 bases, and 7 bases stayed unmatched. Germline lookup yields CDR1 MGHRA and CDR2 YSYEKL. This CDR3 contains 15 residues. Naive CD8 cells lacked CD45RO, underwent positive selection for CCR7 and left out terminally differentiated effector memory CD45RA+ cells. All donors qualified as healthy HIV-negative adults and had experienced no recent acute infections or vaccinations.

The chain joins TRBV4-1 to TRBJ2-5; TRBD1 matches 10 bases. The sample consisted of naive CD8+ T cells sorted from blood. This receptor was taken from a man aged 18 to 30 in good health. CDR3 nucleotides: TGCGCCAGCAGCACACCGGGACAGGGGTTAGAGACCCAGTACTTC. Amino acid sequence: CASSTPGQGLETQYF.